The next 23 T cell receptor beta chains were all read from a single sample in a study of shared clonotypes between healthy human individuals. Using immunoSEQ multiplex PCR, the repertoire was profiled, and TCRdb retains in-frame clones only, with some absent. The sample lists fewer than 400,000 clones, approximately 79% occurring once. Sequenced input: memory CD4+ T cells sorted from blood. Subset indicated: CD45RA-negative fraction. The origin of the receptors is a young man in good health.

The V call is TRBV30, the J call TRBJ2-6, with D unresolved. In germline, CDR1 is GTSNPN, CDR2 SVGIG (reference sequence). Trimming took off 3 bases at V and 0 bases at J, with 9 bases between the two ends. CDR3 length: 15 amino acids. CDR3 sequence (DNA): TGTGCCTGGAGGGCACGCCTCTCTGGGGCCAACGTCCTGACTTTC. Its translation is CAWRARLSGANVLTF. Supplemented by reference TRBV30 and TRBJ2-6, the full variable domain reads SQTIHQWPATLVQPVGSPLSLECTVEGTSNPNLYWYRQAAGRGLQLLFYSVGIGQISSEVPQNLSASRPQDRQFILSSKKLLLSDSGFYLCAWRARLSGANVLTFGAGSRLTVL.

The rearrangement uses TRBV4-1 and TRBJ1-2; possibly TRBD1 for D (6 bases). Germline V gives CDR1 MGHRA, CDR2 YSYEKL. The V end was cut by 5 bases, the J end by 4 bases, with 17 bases between. The CDR3 totals 15 residues. The CDR3 protein is CASSYLDRSLYGYTF. CDR3 nucleotides: TGCGCCAGCAGCTATTTAGACAGGTCCCTCTATGGCTACACCTTC.

V is TRBV28 and J is TRBJ2-3; D might be TRBD1 or TRBD2, each matching 5 bases. Germline V gives CDR1 MDHEN, CDR2 SYDVKM. V gave up 6 bases and J gave up 1 base, with 14 bases separating them. This CDR3 is 15 amino acids long. CDR3 coding DNA: TGTGCCAGCAGCTATGTGAGGGGAGGCACAGATACGCAGTATTTT. Protein: CASSYVRGGTDTQYF.

V gene TRBV11-2 combines with J gene TRBJ1-2; D might be TRBD1 (5 bases). Germline V gene data show CDR1 as SGHAT and CDR2 as FQNNGV. V dropped 5 bases and J dropped 0 bases, with 19 bases sitting between them. The CDR3 is made up of 17 amino acids. The CDR3 spells CASSPRPGGLTNYGYTF. For the CDR3, the DNA is TGTGCCAGCAGCCCTAGACCCGGGGGTTTGACTAACTATGGCTACACCTTC.

V is TRBV27 and J is TRBJ2-7, with 9 bases aligning to TRBD2. Trimming at V came to 2 bases and at J to 0 bases, leaving 2 bases not matched to a gene. Germline V gene lookup returns CDR1 MNHEY and CDR2 SMNVEV (reference sequence). The CDR3 has 15 residues. The CDR3 loop is CASSLKTSGSYEQYF. The CDR3 DNA is TGTGCCAGCAGTTTAAAGACTAGCGGCTCCTACGAGCAGTACTTC.

The gene calls are TRBV2 and TRBJ1-4, with D possibly TRBD1 on 5 matching bases. Looked up from germline, CDR1 is SNHLY and CDR2 is FYNNEI. The germline V and J ends were trimmed by 3 bases and 8 bases, with 10 bases remaining between them. The CDR3 is 13 residues long. For the CDR3, the DNA is TGTGCCAGCAGTGACCCAGGGTGGGAAAAACTGTTTTTT. It specifies CASSDPGWEKLFF.

The CDR3 loop reads CASRLEISGSSYEQYF. In DNA form, the CDR3 reads TGTGCCAGCAGATTAGAAATTAGCGGTAGCTCCTACGAGCAGTACTTC. The chain carries TRBV2 and TRBJ2-7, with D possibly TRBD2 on 6 matching bases. CDR3 length: 16 amino acids. V was pared by 6 bases and J by 0 bases, with 18 bases between. Germline assignment: CDR1 SNHLY and CDR2 FYNNEI. The complete variable domain, with remaining parts taken from reference TRBV2 and TRBJ2-7, reads EPEVTQTPSHQVTQMGQEVILRCVPISNHLYFYWYRQILGQKVEFLVSFYNNEISEKSEIFDDQFSVERPDGSNFTLKIRSTKLEDSAMYFCASRLEISGSSYEQYFGPGTRLTVT.

J is TRBJ1-1 and V is TRBV29-1; a possible D gene is TRBD1 (6 bases). Germline values: CDR1 SQVTM, CDR2 ANQGSEA. CDR3 length equals 13 residues. V was cut by 0 bases and J by 7 bases, with 12 bases left in between. CDR3 in amino acids: CSVEETRGHEAFF. In DNA, the CDR3 is TGCAGCGTTGAAGAAACCAGGGGCCATGAAGCTTTCTTT. Based on the CDR3 plus reference TRBV29-1 and TRBJ1-1, the full variable domain is SAVISQKPSRDICQRGTSLTIQCQVDSQVTMMFWYRQQPGQSLTLIATANQGSEATYESGFVIDKFPISRPNLTFSTLTVSNMSPEDSSIYLCSVEETRGHEAFFGQGTRLTVV.

V gene TRBV7-2 combines with J gene TRBJ1-2; 9 bases match TRBD1. Unmatched junction bases numbered 2, after V lost 4 bases and J lost 5 bases. The CDR3 length is 13 residues. Germline V gene sequence: CDR1 SGHTA, CDR2 FQGNSA. In DNA form, the CDR3 reads TGTGCCAGCAGCTCGACAGGGGGGTATGGCTACACCTTC. Protein: CASSSTGGYGYTF. Using reference TRBV7-2 and TRBJ1-2 for the parts outside the CDR3, the full variable domain is GAGVSQSPSNKVTEKGKDVELRCDPISGHTALYWYRQSLGQGLEFLIYFQGNSAPDKSGLPSDRFSAERTGGSVSTLTIQRTQQEDSAVYLCASSSTGGYGYTFGSGTRLTVV.

The chain's CDR3 is CASSPSQGQGVNYGYTF. For the CDR3, the DNA is TGTGCCAGCTCACCATCCCAAGGACAGGGGGTTAACTATGGCTACACCTTC. The rearrangement joins TRBV18 to TRBJ1-2, with TRBD1 identical over 10 bases. The CDR3 spans 17 residues. The ends lost 2 bases at V and 1 base at J; junction bases unmatched: 7. From germline, CDR1 is KGHSH and CDR2 LQKENI.

This clone came up a few times. V is TRBV30 and J is TRBJ1-5, with D perhaps matching TRBD1 (6 bases). Trimming left V 4 bases short and J 2 bases short, with 18 bases between. CDR3 size: 16 residues. Germline V gives CDR1 GTSNPN, CDR2 SVGIG (reference sequence). The CDR3 DNA sequence: TGTGCCTGGACCGCGCGGGACACTTCGCGCAATCAGCCCCAGCATTTT. Its protein product is CAWTARDTSRNQPQHF. Using reference TRBV30 and TRBJ1-5 for the parts outside the CDR3, the full variable domain is SQTIHQWPATLVQPVGSPLSLECTVEGTSNPNLYWYRQAAGRGLQLLFYSVGIGQISSEVPQNLSASRPQDRQFILSSKKLLLSDSGFYLCAWTARDTSRNQPQHFGDGTRLSIL.

This clone was seen a handful of times. DNA for the CDR3: TGTGCCAGCAGCCTACAGGGAAGCTATGGCTACACCTTC. Amino acids: CASSLQGSYGYTF. The rearrangement uses TRBV27 and TRBJ1-2; D is possibly TRBD1 (6 bases). V lost 6 bases and J lost 4, with 12 bases in between. Per germline, CDR1 MNHEY and CDR2 SMNVEV (reference sequence). The CDR3 length is 13 residues.

This clone was counted only a few times. The J gene is TRBJ1-1, the V gene TRBV2, with D uncertain. Germline V lookup: CDR1 SNHLY, CDR2 FYNNEI. With 6 bases removed from V and 0 bases from J, the gap between germline ends came to 14 bases. This CDR3 is 15 amino acids long. CDR3 DNA sequence: TGTGCCAGCAGCAAGGTCAATAGTATGAACACTGAAGCTTTCTTT. Amino acid sequence: CASSKVNSMNTEAFF.

The rearrangement links TRBV7-9 to TRBJ2-7, with 7 positions matching TRBD2. With V trimmed by 5 bases and J by 5 bases, 15 bases remained unmatched. The germline CDR1 and CDR2 sequences are SEHNR and FQNEAQ (reference sequence). The CDR3 is made up of 16 amino acids. For the CDR3, the DNA is TGTGCCAGCAGCCCCCGGACTAGTTATGATCGGGACGAGCAGTACTTC. This codes for CASSPRTSYDRDEQYF.

V gene TRBV10-3 combines with J gene TRBJ1-5, with 7 positions matching TRBD1. The CDR3 has 17 residues. Germline V gene lookup returns CDR1 ENHRY and CDR2 SYGVKD. The J segment lost 0 bases and the V segment lost 10 bases, leaving 15 bases of the junction unmatched. The chain's CDR3 is CATSPGQESNSNQPQHF. The CDR3 DNA follows: TGTGCCACCAGCCCTGGACAGGAGTCGAATAGCAATCAGCCCCAGCATTTT.

The chain combines TRBV2 with TRBJ1-5; D may be TRBD1 (5 bases). CDR3 length: 15 residues. The germline V and J ends were trimmed by 6 bases and 7 bases, with 19 bases remaining between them. Per the germline V gene, CDR1 is SNHLY and CDR2 is FYNNEI. The CDR3 region is CASSGNWGDKQPQHF. CDR3 in DNA: TGTGCCAGCAGCGGAAACTGGGGGGATAAGCAGCCCCAGCATTTT.

This clone was recorded only once. The rearrangement links TRBV4-2 to TRBJ1-5; D is uncertain. The germline V gene has CDR1 LGHNA and CDR2 YNFKEQ. The V gene lost 0 bases and the J gene lost 2 bases, with 17 bases spanning the gap. The CDR3 is made up of 18 amino acids. This CDR3 is CASSQDSGFFKGNQPQHF. CDR3 coding DNA: TGTGCCAGCAGCCAAGATAGTGGGTTTTTTAAGGGCAATCAGCCCCAGCATTTT.

This clone has only one observation. This sequence joins TRBV7-8 and TRBJ2-5, with 10 positions matching TRBD1. With 5 bases clipped from V and 2 bases from J, the junction kept 8 bases outside the gene matches. The germline CDR1 and CDR2 sequences are SGHVS and FQNEAQ. The CDR3 loop spans 16 amino acids. The DNA of the CDR3 is TGTGCCAGCAGCCGCGGTCGGACAGGGGGTCAAGAGACCCAGTACTTC. It yields the protein CASSRGRTGGQETQYF.

The V gene is TRBV28, the J gene TRBJ1-2; D not resolved. Germline loops: CDR1 MDHEN, CDR2 SYDVKM. The V end was cut by 3 bases, the J end by 6 bases, with 8 bases between. CDR3 length: 12 residues. The CDR3 loop is CASSFGQDGYTF. The CDR3 region has the DNA TGTGCCAGCAGTTTCGGGCAGGATGGCTACACCTTC.

The chain is built from TRBV10-1 and TRBJ2-1, with D unresolved. Germline V gives CDR1 WNHNN, CDR2 SYGVQD (reference sequence). The CDR3 is 12 residues long. Deletions cut 10 bases from V and 7 bases from J, with 14 bases between. Here the CDR3 reads CATYTSNNEQFF. CDR3 coding DNA: TGCGCCACCTACACTTCCAATAATGAGCAGTTCTTC.

The V gene is TRBV28, the J gene TRBJ1-5; D is perhaps TRBD1 (6 bases). Germline CDR1 reads MDHEN; CDR2 reads SYDVKM. The CDR3 sequence is 14 residues long. V shed 2 bases and J shed 7 bases, with 12 bases lying between them. In DNA form, the CDR3 reads TGTGCCAGCAGTTTAGATGGGGGCGTACAGCCCCAGCATTTT. Encoded protein: CASSLDGGVQPQHF.

The chain combines TRBV19 with TRBJ2-2; no clear D gene. CDR3 size: 14 residues. With 5 bases removed from V and 0 bases from J, the gap between germline ends came to 7 bases. CDR1 is LNHDA, CDR2 SQIVND, per germline (reference sequence). Here the CDR3 reads CASSRRTNTGELFF. The CDR3 coding sequence is TGTGCCAGTAGTCGAAGAACGAACACCGGGGAGCTGTTTTTT.

The chain joins TRBV10-3 to TRBJ2-7; D gene uncertain. Deletions cut 0 bases from V and 5 bases from J, with 8 bases between. The germline V gene has CDR1 ENHRY and CDR2 SYGVKD. This CDR3 region has 13 residues. DNA of the CDR3: TGTGCCATCAGTGAGTCGCAACGGGACGAGCAGTACTTC. Amino acid sequence: CAISESQRDEQYF.